This entry lists 7 T cell receptor beta chains sequenced from one sample in a study of cytomegalovirus exposure and HLA in healthy donors. This PCR relied on a set of 60 Vbeta primers and 13 Jbeta primers. Produced via immunoSEQ multiplex PCR; TCRdb's table is partial and in-frame only. The sample has 75,000 to 90,000 clones, roughly 75% seen once. What was sequenced was PBMCs. The receptor set was obtained from a man aged 60 to 75 in good health and CMV-seronegative.

The chain uses TRBV19 and TRBJ2-3, with D tentatively TRBD1 (6 bases). V dropped 5 bases and J dropped 1 base, with 10 bases sitting between them. The CDR3 extends over 14 amino acids. Germline CDR1 LNHDA, CDR2 SQIVND (reference sequence). CDR3 loop: CASSFRQGTDTQYF. The CDR3 DNA is TGTGCCAGTAGTTTTAGACAGGGCACAGATACGCAGTATTTT. The whole variable domain, remainder taken from reference TRBV19 and TRBJ2-3, is DGGITQSPKYLFRKEGQNVTLSCEQNLNHDAMYWYRQDPGQGLRLIYYSQIVNDFQKGDIAEGYSVSREKKESFPLTVTSAQKNPTAFYLCASSFRQGTDTQYFGPGTRLTVL.

This clone was recorded a few times. The V gene is TRBV18, the J gene TRBJ1-6; 8 positions match TRBD1. The CDR3 is 15 residues long. Germline CDR1 KGHSH, CDR2 LQKENI. The junction had 6 bases not matched to a gene; V was cut back by 1 base and J by 10 bases. For the CDR3, the DNA is TGTGCCAGCTCACCACGGCAGGGGGCGGAATCACCCCTCCACTTT. Amino acids: CASSPRQGAESPLHF. The complete variable domain, with remaining parts taken from reference TRBV18 and TRBJ1-6, reads NAGVMQNPRHLVRRRGQEARLRCSPMKGHSHVYWYRQLPEEGLKFMVYLQKENIIDESGMPKERFSAEFPKEGPSILRIQQVVRGDSAAYFCASSPRQGAESPLHFGNGTRLTVT.

The chain combines TRBV9 with TRBJ2-2, with D possibly being TRBD1 (5 bases). Trimming removed 0 bases at V and 7 bases at J, with 10 bases between. Germline V gene sequence: CDR1 SGDLS, CDR2 YYNGEE. The CDR3 spans 14 residues. DNA of the CDR3: TGTGCCAGCAGCGTAGTGCAGGGCAACGGGGAGCTGTTTTTT. Amino acids: CASSVVQGNGELFF.

The chain recombines TRBV19 with TRBJ1-2; D perhaps matches TRBD1 (6 bases). CDR3 length: 14 amino acids. Germline lookup yields CDR1 LNHDA and CDR2 SQIVND (reference sequence). V was clipped by 5 bases and J by 4 bases, with 14 bases between them. CDR3 amino acids: CASSGTPVLYGYTF. CDR3 DNA sequence: TGTGCCAGTAGTGGGACACCGGTTCTCTATGGCTACACCTTC.

J is TRBJ2-1 and V is TRBV7-3; TRBD1 agrees at 11 bases. Germline trimming cut 5 bases from V and 8 bases from J; bases unmatched to any gene: 20. Germline lookup yields CDR1 SGHTA and CDR2 FQGTGA. The CDR3 runs to 19 residues. The CDR3 loop is CASSPQGSPGTGGIDEQFF. The DNA of the CDR3 is TGTGCCAGCAGCCCCCAGGGGTCCCCCGGGACAGGGGGTATAGATGAGCAGTTCTTC.

The J gene is TRBJ2-7, the V gene TRBV27, with a tentative D call TRBD2 (6 bases). Trimming left V 6 bases short and J 7 bases short, with 25 bases between. The CDR3 consists of 16 residues. Germline CDR1 is MNHEY and CDR2 is SMNVEV (reference sequence). Written as DNA, the CDR3 is TGTGCCAGCAGCCGGGTTCCGGGACTGGGAGGTTCGGAGCAGTACTTC. The encoded protein is CASSRVPGLGGSEQYF.

V gene TRBV19 combines with J gene TRBJ2-7; a weak D match, TRBD1 (6 bases). From germline, CDR1 is LNHDA and CDR2 SQIVND (reference sequence). V was cut by 5 bases and J by 2 bases, with 13 bases left in between. The CDR3 extends over 14 amino acids. DNA for the CDR3: TGTGCCAGTAGTCACCGGGACACCACCTACGAGCAGTACTTC. Translated, it gives CASSHRDTTYEQYF.